Sequencing of this TCR beta chain was carried out in a study of shared clonotypes between healthy human individuals (dated by TCRdb to the early 2020s). About the full investigation: Two women and three men aged 18 to 49 years were included in the cohort. For each donor, CD4 naive and CD4 memory were each given three plates, CD8 naive was given two plates, and CD8 memory was given one plate. Blood TCR repertoires of four to six healthy adults were deeply sequenced to estimate repertoire size and the extent of clonotype sharing between individuals. Libraries were prepared and TCR repertoires were sequenced by different laboratories using diverse techniques, in order to increase sequencing depth and limit assay-specific biases. Between about 0.8 and 9.5 billion PBMCs per donor were obtained by leukapheresis.

TCR CDR3 regions were amplified from genomic DNA by multiplex PCR using the deep immunoSEQ assay. Genomic DNA extracted from each cell subset was distributed evenly over all wells of several immunoSEQ 96-well plates, and each plate served as one replicate. For sorted subsets, roughly 200 ng of genomic DNA, equivalent to some 33,000 T cell genomes, went into each replicate PCR. Purified libraries were quantified with a Qubit 3.0 fluorometer, sized on a Bioanalyzer 2100, and re-quantified with the KAPA Library Quantification kit. A separate single-read 150-cycle Illumina NextSeq 550 flow cell was used to sequence each immunoSEQ 96-well plate. Concerning the study's data processing: Because only junctional sequences without quality scores were contained in the immunoSEQ output, filtering matching that applied to full-length reads could not be performed. To assign V/J genes and CDR3, sequences were annotated using PyIR, a Python wrapper for IgBLAST v1.9, with IMGT germline references. Any read was removed if the V/J assignment was weak (E-value above 1e-6), the CDR3 was missing, or the read contained stop codons, out-of-frame junctions, or ambiguous translated residues. V3J clonotypes were defined as sequences sharing an identical inferred V gene, J gene, and CDR3 amino acid sequence. To compute the percentage overlap between repertoires, the number of shared unique clonotypes was divided by the size of the smaller repertoire. Three approaches were used to assess repertoire richness: RTK rarefaction, the Chao1 estimator, and Recon v2.1 estimates of unobserved clonotypes. OLGA was used to compute generation probabilities for all TCRbeta clonotypes that the gDNA method yielded from a handful of donors. TCRdb re-hosts the immuneACCESS table, in-frame sequences only. Its copies lack some clones; in the studies checked, an unresolved V gene accounts for under half of them, and the cause for the rest is not known. For V, J and clone size, that table is used; D and trimming come from the DNA. The sample yields roughly 2,000,000 clones; around 95% were counted once. Approximately 1.6% of the sample lies in the top ten.

Of note for this clone: Its antigen target is currently unknown. No much larger clonotype is one base removed from it; base qualities were not supplied.

For the CD8 naive samples, CD45RO-negative cells were positively selected for CCR7, yielding a CD45RA+CCR7+ population from which TemRA cells were excluded. The donors were healthy, HIV-negative adults with no recently reported acute infections or vaccinations. Every donor was a Caucasian adult living in Nashville, Tennessee, USA. Blood was obtained by leukapheresis, after which PBMCs were separated by Ficoll-Histopaque density gradient centrifugation and cryopreserved in liquid nitrogen vapor phase. Purity and quantity of every magnetically sorted T cell population were checked by analytical flow cytometry. From each sorted fraction, genomic DNA was isolated and quantified by UV absorbance on a Nanodrop 2000c. Spanning cysteine to phenylalanine, the CDR3 consists of 16 amino acids. The kept DNA is CDR3 alone, 48 bases in frame from the first base. Germline trimming: 7 bases from V, 0 bases from J; junction bases outside gene matches: 9. CDR1 SNHLY and CDR2 FYNNEI were looked up in the germline V gene.

Study-level results and caveats: Incomplete sequencing was indicated by rarefaction of sorted-subset datasets, despite the large sequencing depth. Based on pairwise subsampling, the degree of clonotype sharing among donors was expected to be affected by sequencing depth. Across a few donors, roughly 5.1% of naive CD4, roughly 3.5% of naive CD8, approximately 2.5% of memory CD4, and about 0.44% of memory CD8 clonotypes were shared. Because the study included only a small number of donors, the genetic and exposure-history diversity represented was limited. Compared with non-shared clonotypes, clonotypes shared by all four sorted-subset donors had higher generation probabilities. Sampling was restricted to blood, and TCR repertoires in tissue are likely to differ from TCR repertoires in blood. Naive subsets generally had larger estimated clonotype richness than memory subsets.

Sequenced sample: naive CD8+ T cells from PBMCs. The cell subset or site label, as the study defines it: CD45RA+CCR7+. Here the chain combines TRBV2 and TRBJ2-3; TRBD2 fits 8 bases in the junction. This TCR derives from a man aged 18-30 years in good health. Some clones in this sample may be carry-over from other donors' samples. The DNA reads TGTGCCAGCAAGGAGCGAAGCGGGAGTAGCACAGATACGCAGTATTTT. The translation is CASKERSGSSTDTQYF.